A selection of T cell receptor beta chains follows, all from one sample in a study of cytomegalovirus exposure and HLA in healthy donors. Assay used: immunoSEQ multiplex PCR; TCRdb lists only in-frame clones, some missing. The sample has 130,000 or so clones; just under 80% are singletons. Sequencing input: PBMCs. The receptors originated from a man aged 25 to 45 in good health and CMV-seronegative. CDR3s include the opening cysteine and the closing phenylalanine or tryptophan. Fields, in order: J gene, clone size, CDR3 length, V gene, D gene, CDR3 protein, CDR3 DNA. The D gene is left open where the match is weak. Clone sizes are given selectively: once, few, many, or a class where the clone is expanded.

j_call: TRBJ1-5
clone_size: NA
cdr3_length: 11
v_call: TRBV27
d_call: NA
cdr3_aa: CASSFGQPQHF
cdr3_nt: TGTGCCAGCAGTTTCGGGCAGCCCCAGCATTTT

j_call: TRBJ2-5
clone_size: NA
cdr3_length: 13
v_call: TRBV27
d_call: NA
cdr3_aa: CASSLRERETQYF
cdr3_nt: TGTGCCAGCAGTTTAAGGGAGAGAGAGACCCAGTACTTC

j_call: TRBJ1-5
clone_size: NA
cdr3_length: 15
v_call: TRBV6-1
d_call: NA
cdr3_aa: CASSGKRESNQPQHF
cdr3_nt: TGTGCCAGCAGTGGGAAGAGGGAAAGCAATCAGCCCCAGCATTTT

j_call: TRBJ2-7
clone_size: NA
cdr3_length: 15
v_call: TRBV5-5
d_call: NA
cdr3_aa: CASSPRDRASYEQYF
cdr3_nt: TGTGCCAGCAGCCCGCGGGACCGAGCCTCCTACGAGCAGTACTTC

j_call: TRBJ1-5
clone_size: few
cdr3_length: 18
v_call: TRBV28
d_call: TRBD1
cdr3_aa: CASSRPGSGGTGNQPQHF
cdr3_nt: TGTGCCAGCTCAAGGCCCGGCTCAGGGGGCACGGGCAATCAGCCCCAGCATTTT

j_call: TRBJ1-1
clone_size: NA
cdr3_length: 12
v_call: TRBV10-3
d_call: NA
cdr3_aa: CAISEGGAAAFF
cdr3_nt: TGTGCCATCAGTGAGGGCGGGGCCGCGGCTTTCTTT

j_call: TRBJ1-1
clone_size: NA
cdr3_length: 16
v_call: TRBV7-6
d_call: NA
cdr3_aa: CASSVRSPLQDTEAFF
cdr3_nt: TGTGCCAGCAGCGTCCGGTCACCATTACAGGACACTGAAGCTTTCTTT

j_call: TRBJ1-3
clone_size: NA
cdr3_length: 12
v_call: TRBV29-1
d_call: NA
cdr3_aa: CSVKDSGNTIYF
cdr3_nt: TGCAGCGTGAAGGACAGTGGAAACACCATATATTTT

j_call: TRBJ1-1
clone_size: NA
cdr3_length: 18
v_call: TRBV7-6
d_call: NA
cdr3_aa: CASSLIAGGQDMNTEAFF
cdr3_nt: TGTGCCAGCAGCTTAATCGCGGGGGGCCAAGACATGAACACTGAAGCTTTCTTT

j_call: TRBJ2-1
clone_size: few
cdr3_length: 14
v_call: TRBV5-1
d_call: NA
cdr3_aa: CASSPLSLYNEQFF
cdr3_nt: TGCGCCAGCAGCCCCCTGTCCCTTTACAATGAGCAGTTCTTC

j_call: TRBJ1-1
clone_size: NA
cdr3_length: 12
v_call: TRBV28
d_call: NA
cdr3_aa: CASSFGQAKAFF
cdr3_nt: TGTGCCAGCAGTTTCGGCCAGGCGAAAGCTTTCTTT

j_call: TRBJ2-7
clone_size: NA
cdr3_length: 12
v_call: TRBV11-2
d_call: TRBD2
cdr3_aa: CASSWERDEQYF
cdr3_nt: TGTGCCAGCAGCTGGGAGCGGGATGAGCAGTACTTC

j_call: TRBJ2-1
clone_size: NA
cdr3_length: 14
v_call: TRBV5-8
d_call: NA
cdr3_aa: CASRRRDNYNEQFF
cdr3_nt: TGTGCCAGCAGACGCCGGGACAACTACAATGAGCAGTTCTTC

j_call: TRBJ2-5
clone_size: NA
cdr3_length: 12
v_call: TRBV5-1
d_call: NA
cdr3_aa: CASSLVGETQYF
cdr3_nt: TGCGCCAGCAGCTTGGTGGGCGAGACCCAGTACTTC

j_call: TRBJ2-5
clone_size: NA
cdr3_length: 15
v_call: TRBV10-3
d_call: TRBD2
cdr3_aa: CAIGTSGVMGETQYF
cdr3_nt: TGTGCCATAGGGACTAGCGGGGTGATGGGAGAGACCCAGTACTTC

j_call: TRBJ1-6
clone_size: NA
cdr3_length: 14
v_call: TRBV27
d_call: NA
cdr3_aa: CASNRLERGSPLHF
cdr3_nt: TGTGCCAGCAACCGACTCGAAAGGGGCTCACCCCTCCACTTT

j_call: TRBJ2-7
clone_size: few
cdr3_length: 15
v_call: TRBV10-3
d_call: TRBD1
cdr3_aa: CAISETGQGYYEQYF
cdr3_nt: TGTGCCATCAGCGAAACAGGACAGGGATACTACGAGCAGTACTTC

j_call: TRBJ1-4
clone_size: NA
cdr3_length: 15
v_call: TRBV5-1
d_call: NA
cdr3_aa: CASSKGTPTNEKLFF
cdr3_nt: TGCGCCAGCAGCAAAGGGACACCAACTAATGAAAAACTGTTTTTT

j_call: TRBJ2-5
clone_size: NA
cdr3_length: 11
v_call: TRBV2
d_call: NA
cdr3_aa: CASRPEETQYF
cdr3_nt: TGTGCCAGCCGCCCAGAAGAGACCCAGTACTTC

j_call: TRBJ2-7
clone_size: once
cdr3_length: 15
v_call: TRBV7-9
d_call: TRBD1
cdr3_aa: CASSSLGQASYEQYF
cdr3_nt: TGTGCCAGCAGCTCGTTAGGACAGGCCTCCTACGAGCAGTACTTC

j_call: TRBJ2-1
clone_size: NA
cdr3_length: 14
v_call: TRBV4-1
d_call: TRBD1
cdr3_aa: CASTRGSSYNEQFF
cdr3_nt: TGCGCCAGCACCAGGGGGAGCTCCTACAATGAGCAGTTCTTC

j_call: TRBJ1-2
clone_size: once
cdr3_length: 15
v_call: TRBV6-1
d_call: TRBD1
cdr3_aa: CASTDSRDSGYGYTF
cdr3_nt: TGTGCCAGCACGGACTCGAGGGACAGTGGCTATGGCTACACCTTC

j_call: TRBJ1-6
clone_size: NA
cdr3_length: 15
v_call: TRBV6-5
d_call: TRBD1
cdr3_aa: CASSSPDRPNSPLHF
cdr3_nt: TGTGCCAGCAGTTCCCCGGACAGGCCAAATTCACCCCTCCACTTT

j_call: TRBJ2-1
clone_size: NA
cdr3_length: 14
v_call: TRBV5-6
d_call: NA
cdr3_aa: CASSIRGEGTEQFF
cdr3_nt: TGTGCCAGCAGCATCAGGGGCGAGGGTACTGAGCAGTTCTTC

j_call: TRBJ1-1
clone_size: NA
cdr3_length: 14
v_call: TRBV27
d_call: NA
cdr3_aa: CASSLGHAGTEAFF
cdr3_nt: TGTGCCAGCAGTTTGGGCCACGCAGGCACTGAAGCTTTCTTT

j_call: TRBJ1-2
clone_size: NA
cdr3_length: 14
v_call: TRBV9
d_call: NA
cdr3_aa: CASSVDKGWDGYTF
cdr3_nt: TGTGCCAGCAGCGTAGACAAGGGGTGGGATGGCTACACCTTC

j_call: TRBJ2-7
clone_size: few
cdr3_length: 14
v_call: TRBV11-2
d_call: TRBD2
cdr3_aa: CASSLSRTSGEQYF
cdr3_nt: TGTGCCAGCAGCCTTAGTAGGACTAGCGGCGAGCAGTACTTC

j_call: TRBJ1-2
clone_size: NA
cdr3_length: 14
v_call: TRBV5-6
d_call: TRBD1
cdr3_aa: CASSFPGGIYGYTF
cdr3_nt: TGTGCCAGCAGCTTTCCAGGGGGAATCTATGGCTACACCTTC

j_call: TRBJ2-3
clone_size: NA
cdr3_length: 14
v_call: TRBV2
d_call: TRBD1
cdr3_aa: CASSWGTDTDTQYF
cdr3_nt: TGTGCCAGCTCGTGGGGGACAGACACAGATACGCAGTATTTT

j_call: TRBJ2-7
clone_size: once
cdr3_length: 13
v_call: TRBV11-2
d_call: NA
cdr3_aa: CASSFGISYEQYF
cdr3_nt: TGTGCCAGCAGTTTCGGGATCTCCTACGAGCAGTACTTC

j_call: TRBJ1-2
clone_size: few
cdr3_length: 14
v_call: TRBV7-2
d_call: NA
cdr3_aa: CASSLASGNYGYTF
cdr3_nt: TGTGCCAGCAGCTTAGCGTCAGGGAACTATGGCTACACCTTC

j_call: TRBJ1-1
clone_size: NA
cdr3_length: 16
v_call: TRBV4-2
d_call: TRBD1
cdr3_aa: CASSQGTGEMNTEAFF
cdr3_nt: TGTGCCAGCAGCCAAGGGACAGGGGAAATGAACACTGAAGCTTTCTTT

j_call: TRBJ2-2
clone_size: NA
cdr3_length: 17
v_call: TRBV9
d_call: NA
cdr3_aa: CASSVGRETTNTGELFF
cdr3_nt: TGTGCCAGCAGCGTAGGAAGGGAGACCACGAACACCGGGGAGCTGTTTTTT